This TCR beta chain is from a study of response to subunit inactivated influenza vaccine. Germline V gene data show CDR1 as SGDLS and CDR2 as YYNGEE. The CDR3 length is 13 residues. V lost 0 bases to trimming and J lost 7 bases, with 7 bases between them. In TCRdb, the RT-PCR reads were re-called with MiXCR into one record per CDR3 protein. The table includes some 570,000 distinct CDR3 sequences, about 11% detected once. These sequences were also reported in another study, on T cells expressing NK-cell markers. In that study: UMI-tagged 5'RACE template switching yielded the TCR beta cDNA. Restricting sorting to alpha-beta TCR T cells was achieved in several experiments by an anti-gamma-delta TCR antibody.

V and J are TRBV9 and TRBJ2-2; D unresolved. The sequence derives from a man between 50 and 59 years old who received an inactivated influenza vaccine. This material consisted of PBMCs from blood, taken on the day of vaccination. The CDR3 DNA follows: TGTGCCAGCAGCGTAGGAAGGTACGGGGAGCTGTTTTTT. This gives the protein CASSVGRYGELFF.